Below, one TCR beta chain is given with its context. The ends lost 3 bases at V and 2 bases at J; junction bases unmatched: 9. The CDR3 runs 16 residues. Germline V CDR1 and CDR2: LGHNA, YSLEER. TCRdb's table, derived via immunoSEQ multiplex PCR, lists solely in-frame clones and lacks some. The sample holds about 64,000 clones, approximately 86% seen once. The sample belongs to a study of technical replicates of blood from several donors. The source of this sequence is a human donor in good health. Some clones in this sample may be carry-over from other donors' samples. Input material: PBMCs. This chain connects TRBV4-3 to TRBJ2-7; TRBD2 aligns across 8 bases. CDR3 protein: CASSQDATSATYEQYF. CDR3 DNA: TGCGCCAGCAGCCAGGATGCGACTAGCGCGACCTACGAGCAGTACTTC.